These 5 T cell receptor beta chains were sequenced from one sample in a study of T cells in Graves' hyperthyroidism and ophthalmopathy. RNA transcripts gave rise to amplified TCR beta CDR3 regions. Carried out on the TCR CDR3, a first-round RT-PCR used the HTBI primer set. A single record per CDR3 protein comes from TCRdb applying MiXCR to the multiplex PCR reads. Among fewer than 400,000 distinct CDR3 sequences listed, just under 25% were seen once. Sequencing was done on a sample of blood. These TCRs come from a man aged 50-60 years with Graves' hyperthyroidism.

This clonotype came up many times. The chain couples TRBV28 to TRBJ2-1, with D perhaps TRBD1 (5 bases). The V gene's germline CDR1 is MDHEN and CDR2 SYDVKM. Trimming pared 2 bases from V and 4 bases from J, leaving 9 bases between. The CDR3 contains 14 residues. CDR3 coding DNA: TGTGCCAGCAGTTTAACAAGGGGTTACAATGAGCAGTTCTTC. This translates into CASSLTRGYNEQFF.

The sample holds a few counts of this clonotype. The chain joins TRBV4-1 to TRBJ2-1; 10 bases are shared with TRBD2. Germline V gives CDR1 MGHRA, CDR2 YSYEKL. The CDR3 contains 16 residues. J lost 12 bases, V lost 1 base, and 12 bases had no gene match. As DNA, the CDR3 is TGCGCCAGCAGCCAAGGGGATCTAGCGGGAGAGGGGGGGCAGTTCTTC. Translation gives CASSQGDLAGEGGQFF.

This clonotype appeared a few times. The genes are TRBV20-1 and TRBJ2-7; TRBD2 is a possible D gene (5 bases). Trimming stripped 5 bases from V and 4 bases from J, with 15 bases between. The V gene's germline CDR1 is DFQATT and CDR2 SNEGSKA (reference sequence). The CDR3 contains 13 residues. The CDR3 protein is CSARPTTRYEQYF. Written as DNA, the CDR3 is TGCAGTGCTCGACCGACTACTAGATACGAGCAGTACTTC.

The genes are TRBV6-2 or TRBV6-3 and TRBJ2-7; no reliable D call. Trimming removed 4 bases from V and 5 bases from J, with 12 bases in between. The germline V gene has CDR1 MNHEY and CDR2 SVGEGT. The CDR3 is 13 amino acids. The CDR3 sequence: CASSLAPVHEQYF. The CDR3 coding sequence is TGTGCCAGCAGTTTAGCCCCAGTCCACGAGCAGTACTTC.

This clonotype was recorded a few times. The chain links TRBV5-1 to TRBJ2-7, with D perhaps matching TRBD2 (9 bases). The length of the CDR3 is 15 residues. Germline CDR1 SGHRS, CDR2 YFSETQ. V was cut by 2 bases and J by 5 bases, with 17 bases left in between. The CDR3 protein is CASSLGQGLAHEQYF. The CDR3 nucleotides are TGCGCCAGCAGCTTAGGACAGGGACTAGCCCACGAGCAGTACTTC.